This entry lists 18 T cell receptor beta chains sequenced from one sample in a study of T cell responses to AZD1222 COVID-19 vaccine. Sequencing was performed with immunoSEQ multiplex PCR; in TCRdb, only in-frame clones are kept and a portion is missing. The table lists about 90,000 clones, around nine tenths of them singletons. Sequenced material: peripheral blood, taken on day 0 of MenACWY control vaccination. The receptor source for this set is an adult in good health.

This clone was seen once. This chain links TRBV28 with TRBJ2-7, with unresolved D. V was cut by 5 bases and J by 2 bases, with 7 bases left in between. Germline lookup yields CDR1 MDHEN and CDR2 SYDVKM. The CDR3 extends over 12 amino acids. CDR3 DNA sequence: TGTGCCAGCAGTCAATCCCCCTACGAGCAGTACTTC. It codes for CASSQSPYEQYF.

The rearrangement uses TRBV5-4 and TRBJ1-2; a possible D gene is TRBD1 (5 bases). This CDR3 has 14 residues. Germline-derived CDR1 and CDR2 are SGHNT and YYREEE (reference sequence). The V gene lost 2 bases and the J gene lost 2 bases, with 10 bases spanning the gap. Written as DNA, the CDR3 is TGTGCCAGCAGCTTCCTATGGGGGAACTATGGCTACACCTTC. It specifies CASSFLWGNYGYTF.

The V and J genes are TRBV9 and TRBJ2-2, with 9 bases fitting TRBD1. There are 17 residues in the CDR3. The V and J ends lost 3 bases and 2 bases, in that order; junction bases with no gene match: 8. Germline CDR1 and CDR2: SGDLS and YYNGEE. The CDR3: CASSAAGQGPNTGELFF. The DNA for the CDR3 is TGTGCCAGCAGCGCCGCGGGACAGGGTCCCAACACCGGGGAGCTGTTTTTT.

The rearrangement links TRBV11-1 to TRBJ2-3; the match to TRBD2 covers 10 bases. Looked up from germline, CDR1 is SGHAT and CDR2 is FQDESV (reference sequence). The CDR3 sequence is 16 residues long. The junction had 8 bases not matched to a gene; V was cut back by 5 bases and J by 3 bases. As DNA, the CDR3 is TGTGCCAGCAGCCATAATAGCGGGGGGTGGACAGATACGCAGTATTTT. This encodes CASSHNSGGWTDTQYF.

The genes are TRBV5-1 and TRBJ2-7; 12 nucleotides match TRBD1. The V and J ends lost 2 bases and 6 bases, in that order; junction bases with no gene match: 3. CDR1 and CDR2 (germline): SGHRS, YFSETQ. The CDR3 runs 14 residues. CDR3 nucleotides: TGCGCCAGCAGCTTCGGGACAGGGGGCGGCGAGCAGTACTTC. It codes for CASSFGTGGGEQYF.

The V and J genes are TRBV7-2 and TRBJ1-4; possible D gene TRBD1, 5 bases. CDR1 and CDR2 from the germline V gene are SGHTA and FQGNSA. The length of the CDR3 is 13 residues. Trimming took off 5 bases at V and 8 bases at J, with 12 bases between the two ends. In DNA, the CDR3 is TGTGCCAGCAGCCCGGGACGGGGCGAAAAACTGTTTTTT. It encodes CASSPGRGEKLFF.

V is TRBV29-1 and J is TRBJ2-3; 7 bases are shared with TRBD2. This CDR3 spans 15 amino acids. Unmatched junction bases numbered 7, after V lost 2 bases and J lost 2 bases. Germline values: CDR1 SQVTM, CDR2 ANQGSEA. This CDR3 is CSVEFSSGATDTQYF. The CDR3 coding sequence is TGCAGCGTTGAATTTTCTAGCGGAGCCACAGATACGCAGTATTTT.

The V and J genes are TRBV28 and TRBJ1-2, with D maybe TRBD1 (5 bases). CDR3 length: 12 amino acids. Germline V gene lookup returns CDR1 MDHEN and CDR2 SYDVKM. The V end was cut by 5 bases, the J end by 5 bases, with 9 bases between. The CDR3 protein is CASSPGRYGYTF. In nucleotides, the CDR3 is TGTGCCAGCAGTCCGGGGCGATATGGCTACACCTTC.

The V gene is TRBV9, the J gene TRBJ2-2; no clear D gene. Trimming cost V 0 bases and J 6 bases, with 9 bases left between them. The CDR3 extends over 14 amino acids. From germline, CDR1 is SGDLS and CDR2 YYNGEE. CDR3 amino acids: CASSVVSTSGELFF. The CDR3 nucleotides are TGTGCCAGCAGCGTAGTCTCCACGTCCGGGGAGCTGTTTTTT.

The V gene is TRBV4-3, the J gene TRBJ2-7, with a possible D match to TRBD2 (6 bases). V gave up 2 bases and J gave up 3 bases, with 17 bases separating them. The CDR3 loop spans 16 amino acids. Germline V gives CDR1 LGHNA, CDR2 YSLEER. CDR3 loop: CASSQLTGTEDYEQYF. The CDR3 DNA reads TGCGCCAGCAGCCAATTAACCGGGACTGAAGACTACGAGCAGTACTTC.

The J gene is TRBJ2-3, the V gene TRBV19; 11 bases match TRBD1. Germline V gene sequence: CDR1 LNHDA, CDR2 SQIVND (reference sequence). This CDR3 is 12 amino acids long. The CDR3 DNA sequence: TGTGGTTCGGGACAGGGGGCAGATACGCAGTATTTT. It codes for CGSGQGADTQYF.

The chain joins TRBV5-5 to TRBJ2-7, with D perhaps matching TRBD1 or TRBD2 (5 bases each). The CDR3 spans 14 residues. V dropped 4 bases and J dropped 6 bases, with 17 bases sitting between them. Germline CDR1 and CDR2: SGHKS and YYEKEE (reference sequence). The CDR3 is CASSPAGIQGEQYF. The CDR3 nucleotides are TGTGCCAGCAGCCCGGCCGGGATCCAGGGCGAGCAGTACTTC.

The count of this clone is one. V is TRBV27 and J is TRBJ2-7; tentative D call: TRBD2 (6 bases). V was shortened by 7 bases and J by 5 bases, with 18 bases between the two germline ends. This CDR3 spans 14 amino acids. Germline CDR1 MNHEY, CDR2 SMNVEV (reference sequence). CDR3 nucleotide sequence: TGTGCCAGCACCCCAGGCAGCCGCGGGAACGAGCAGTACTTC. Translated: CASTPGSRGNEQYF.

V is TRBV27 and J is TRBJ1-1, with D possibly TRBD1 on 5 matching bases. The V gene's germline CDR1 is MNHEY and CDR2 SMNVEV (reference sequence). This CDR3 has 14 amino acids. The V end was cut by 3 bases, the J end by 6 bases, with 14 bases between. CDR3 sequence (DNA): TGTGCCAGCAGTTTGGCTGTCAGGGAGGCTGAAGCTTTCTTT. This gives the protein CASSLAVREAEAFF.

The chain recombines TRBV6-1 with TRBJ2-1, with no clear D. The CDR3 contains 14 residues. With 2 bases removed from V and 4 bases from J, the gap between germline ends came to 9 bases. The germline gives CDR1 MNHNS, CDR2 SASEGT. The CDR3 DNA follows: TGTGCCAGCAGTGAACCGGCCCTTTACAATGAGCAGTTCTTC. Its protein product is CASSEPALYNEQFF.

The chain uses TRBV6-6 and TRBJ2-7, with 9 nucleotides matching TRBD2. With V trimmed by 8 bases and J by 4 bases, 6 bases remained unmatched. Germline CDR1 reads MNHNY; CDR2 reads SVGAGI (reference sequence). The CDR3 is 13 residues long. The DNA for the CDR3 is TGTGCCAGCGGATCTAGCGGGGAGTACGAGCAGTACTTC. Translated: CASGSSGEYEQYF.

This clone appeared a single time. The chain is built from TRBV7-2 and TRBJ2-1, with D tentatively TRBD2 (7 bases). V was trimmed by 3 bases and J by 6 bases, leaving 12 bases between them. The length of the CDR3 is 14 residues. Germline loops: CDR1 SGHTA, CDR2 FQGNSA. CDR3 protein: CASSFGRGSNEQFF. For the CDR3, the DNA is TGTGCCAGCAGCTTTGGGAGGGGGAGCAATGAGCAGTTCTTC.

The chain has TRBV7-9 and TRBJ2-5; perhaps TRBD2 as D (5 bases). The CDR3 has 13 residues. V shed 5 bases and J shed 2 bases, with 9 bases lying between them. CDR1 SEHNR and CDR2 FQNEAQ come from the germline V gene (reference sequence). CDR3 coding DNA: TGTGCCAGCAGCCCATCGGGACAAGAGACCCAGTACTTC. This encodes CASSPSGQETQYF.